This is a list of T cell receptor beta chains from one sample in a study of T cell responses to AZD1222 COVID-19 vaccine. Some clones are missing from TCRdb's copy, which holds only in-frame ones; the method was immunoSEQ multiplex PCR. The data hold under 200,000 clones, with around 93% observed a single time. This sample comprised peripheral blood, obtained on day 0 of AZD1222 vaccination. The receptors originated from an adult in good health. CDR3s include the opening cysteine and the closing phenylalanine or tryptophan. The D gene is left open where the match is weak. Size values are once, few and many counts, or a class for expanded clones, and some rows have none.

v_call,clone_size,j_call,d_call,cdr3_nt,cdr3_aa
TRBV16,.,TRBJ2-1,TRBD1,TGTGCCAGCAGCCAATTGCGACAGGGGGCTGAGCAGTTCTTC,CASSQLRQGAEQFF
TRBV7-9,.,TRBJ2-1,TRBD2,TGTGCCAGCAGCTCAGGGACTAGCGGGAACGATGAGCAGTTCTTC,CASSSGTSGNDEQFF
TRBV11-3,once,TRBJ1-6,.,TGTGCCAGCAGCATGAACCGGGATTCACCCCTCCACTTT,CASSMNRDSPLHF
TRBV4-2,.,TRBJ2-2,.,TGTGCCAGCAGCCAAGAAAGAACGTTAAACACCGGGGAGCTGTTTTTT,CASSQERTLNTGELFF
TRBV7-3,.,TRBJ1-4,.,TGTGCCAGCAGCTTAACGTTGAGGGAGGATGAAAAACTGTTTTTT,CASSLTLREDEKLFF
TRBV7-2,.,TRBJ1-1,.,TGTGCCAGCAGCTTCCGGGCCATGAACACTGAAGCTTTCTTT,CASSFRAMNTEAFF
TRBV7-2,few,TRBJ2-1,TRBD2,TGTGCCAGCAGCTTCAGATCTAGCGGGAGCTGGTCAATGGAGCAGTTCTTC,CASSFRSSGSWSMEQFF
TRBV28,.,TRBJ2-7,TRBD2,TGTGCCAGCAGTTACCCCTCGTTTGGACTAGCAGACTACGAGCAGTACTTC,CASSYPSFGLADYEQYF
TRBV6-5,once,TRBJ2-1,TRBD2,TGTGCCAGCAGTCTTAGCGGGAGGGCAGGCAATGAGCAGTTCTTC,CASSLSGRAGNEQFF
TRBV12-3/TRBV12-4,.,TRBJ1-3,.,TGTGCCAGCACTCGCCCGTCGGGAGACACCATATATTTT,CASTRPSGDTIYF
TRBV28,.,TRBJ1-5,.,TGTGCCAGCAGTTTCGGGGCGGGGAGCAATCAGCCCCAGCATTTT,CASSFGAGSNQPQHF
TRBV5-4,.,TRBJ1-2,TRBD1,TGTGCCAGCAGAACTACCCCGGCCAGGGGGCAATTTAACTATGGCTACACCTTC,CASRTTPARGQFNYGYTF
TRBV5-1,once,TRBJ2-5,.,TGCGCCAGCAGCTTGGCGGGATCGGGAAGGGTAGAGACCCAGTACTTC,CASSLAGSGRVETQYF
TRBV5-5,.,TRBJ2-7,TRBD1,TGTGCCAGCAGCTCGGGACAGGGGGACGAGCAGTACTTC,CASSSGQGDEQYF
TRBV27,.,TRBJ2-7,.,TGTGCCAGCAGTTTATCGGGCCAGGGAAGAGCCTACGAGCAGTACTTC,CASSLSGQGRAYEQYF
TRBV7-8,.,TRBJ1-5,TRBD1,TGTGCCAGCAGCCCTCGGGGACAGAATAATCAGCCCCAGCATTTT,CASSPRGQNNQPQHF
TRBV6-5,.,TRBJ2-3,TRBD1,TGTGCCATCGGACAGGGCCAGACGCAGTATTTT,CAIGQGQTQYF
TRBV6-8,.,TRBJ1-2,TRBD1,TGTGCCAGCAGTTACTCGACCGGGACAGCTCTTTATGGCTACACCTTC,CASSYSTGTALYGYTF
TRBV19,.,TRBJ2-2,TRBD2,TGTGCCAGTTTCCCGTCTAGCGGGAGGGTTGGCGGGGAGCTGTTTTTT,CASFPSSGRVGGELFF
TRBV24-1,.,TRBJ2-3,TRBD2,TGTGCCACCAGTGATGACCTTGGGACTAGCGGACCCACAGATACGCAGTATTTT,CATSDDLGTSGPTDTQYF
TRBV5-1,few,TRBJ2-7,TRBD2,TGCGCCAGCAGTCCAACTAGCGGGACCCGTGGCGGCTACGAGCAGTACTTC,CASSPTSGTRGGYEQYF
TRBV2,.,TRBJ2-7,.,TGTGCCAGCAGGGGTTACGAGCAGTACTTC,CASRGYEQYF
TRBV7-3,.,TRBJ2-7,.,TGTGCCAGCAGGAAGGGGACGTGGAGCTACGAGCAGTACTTC,CASRKGTWSYEQYF
TRBV18,once,TRBJ2-3,TRBD2,TGTGCCAGCTCACCACCGGCTAGCGGGAGCGGGGATACGCAGTATTTT,CASSPPASGSGDTQYF
TRBV18,once,TRBJ2-1,.,TGTGCCAGCTCACCCTCAGGGGCGGCGGGAAGCTCCTACAATGAGCAGTTCTTC,CASSPSGAAGSSYNEQFF
TRBV19,few,TRBJ2-1,.,TGTGCCAGTCGCCCTAGGTTTTGGTTTGTCGAGCAGTTCTTC,CASRPRFWFVEQFF
TRBV28,.,TRBJ1-2,.,TGTGCCAGCAGTTTTGCCACACAATACTATGGCTACACCTTC,CASSFATQYYGYTF
TRBV24-1,.,TRBJ2-5,.,TGTGCCACCAGTGGAGTACACCAAGAGACCCAGTACTTC,CATSGVHQETQYF
TRBV28,once,TRBJ2-2,.,TGTGCCAGCAGTTTATACAGGGCGAACACCGGGGAGCTGTTTTTT,CASSLYRANTGELFF
TRBV6-5,.,TRBJ2-7,TRBD2,TGTGCCAGCAGTTTAGCGGGAGGGGAGGAGCAGTACTTC,CASSLAGGEEQYF
TRBV5-6,.,TRBJ1-4,TRBD1,TGTGCCAGCAGCTTGAGGAGACAGGGGAATTTTAATGAAAAACTGTTTTTT,CASSLRRQGNFNEKLFF
TRBV25-1,.,TRBJ1-1,.,TGTGCCAGCAGTTATGGTTTCGCTGAAGCTTTCTTT,CASSYGFAEAFF
TRBV28,.,TRBJ2-7,.,TGTGCCAGCAGTATGACACACAGGTTCTCACACGAGCAGTACTTC,CASSMTHRFSHEQYF
TRBV4-1,.,TRBJ2-1,.,TGCGCCAGCAGCCAAGTGGACCTCTTCTCCTACAATGAGCAGTTCTTC,CASSQVDLFSYNEQFF
TRBV6-5,.,TRBJ1-1,.,TGTGCCAGCAGATTGACGGTAGGGACTGAAGCTTTCTTT,CASRLTVGTEAFF
TRBV6-5,.,TRBJ2-3,TRBD2,TGTGCCAGTCAAGCGGGACTTAGCACAGATACGCAGTATTTT,CASQAGLSTDTQYF
TRBV3-1/TRBV3-2,.,TRBJ2-7,TRBD2,TGTGCCAGCAGCCAAGTGAGAGCGACTAGCGCTTCCTACGAGCAGTACTTC,CASSQVRATSASYEQYF
TRBV30,.,TRBJ1-2,.,TGTGCCTGGAGTGTACGGGCGCGCGTCGATGGCTACACCTTC,CAWSVRARVDGYTF
TRBV2,.,TRBJ2-5,TRBD2,TGTGCCAGCAACCCGGGACTAGTCGTTGGGGAGACCCAGTACTTC,CASNPGLVVGETQYF
TRBV24-1,.,TRBJ2-1,TRBD2,TGTGCCACCAGTGAACCGCAAGGGACTAGCGGTCTAAGCTCCTACAATGAGCAGTTCTTC,CATSEPQGTSGLSSYNEQFF
TRBV9,once,TRBJ2-1,.,TGTGCCAGCAGCGTAGGACCAGCTTCGATCTATGAGCAGTTCTTC,CASSVGPASIYEQFF
TRBV7-3,few,TRBJ2-1,TRBD2,TGTGCCAGCAGGCCCGGGACTAGCCCGGGTAATGAGCAGTTCTTC,CASRPGTSPGNEQFF
TRBV5-4,few,TRBJ2-1,TRBD2,TGTGCCAGCAGCTCCATGACTAGCGGGACTATCTACAATGAGCAGTTCTTC,CASSSMTSGTIYNEQFF
TRBV27,.,TRBJ2-2,.,TGTGCCAGCAGTCCTCCCGACGGGGAGCTGTTTTTT,CASSPPDGELFF